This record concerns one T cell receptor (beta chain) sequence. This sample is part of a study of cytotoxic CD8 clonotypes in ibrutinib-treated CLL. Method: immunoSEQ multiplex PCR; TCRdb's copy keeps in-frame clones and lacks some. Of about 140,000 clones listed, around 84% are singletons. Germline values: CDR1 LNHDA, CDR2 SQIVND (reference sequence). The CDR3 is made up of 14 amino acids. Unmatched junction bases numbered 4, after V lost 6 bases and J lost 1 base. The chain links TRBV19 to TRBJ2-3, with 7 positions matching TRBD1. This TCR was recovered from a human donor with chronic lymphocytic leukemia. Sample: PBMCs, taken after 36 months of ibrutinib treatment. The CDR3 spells CASRDRAGTDTQYF. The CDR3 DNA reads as TGTGCCAGTAGAGACAGGGCGGGCACAGATACGCAGTATTTT.